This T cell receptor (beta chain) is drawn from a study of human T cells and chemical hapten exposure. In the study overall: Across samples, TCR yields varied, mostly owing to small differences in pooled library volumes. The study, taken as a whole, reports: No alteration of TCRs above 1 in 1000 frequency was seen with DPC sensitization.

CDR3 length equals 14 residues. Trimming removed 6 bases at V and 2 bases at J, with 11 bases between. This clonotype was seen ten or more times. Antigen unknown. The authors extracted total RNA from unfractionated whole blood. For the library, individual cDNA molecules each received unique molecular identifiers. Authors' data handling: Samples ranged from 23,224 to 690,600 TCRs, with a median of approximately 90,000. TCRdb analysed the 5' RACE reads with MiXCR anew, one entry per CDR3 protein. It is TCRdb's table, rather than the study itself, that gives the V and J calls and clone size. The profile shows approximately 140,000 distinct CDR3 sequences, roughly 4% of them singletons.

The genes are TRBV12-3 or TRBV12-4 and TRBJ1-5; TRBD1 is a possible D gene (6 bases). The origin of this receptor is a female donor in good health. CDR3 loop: CASSPYRGNQPQHF. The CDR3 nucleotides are TGTGCCAGCAGCCCTTACAGGGGCAATCAGCCCCAGCATTTT.